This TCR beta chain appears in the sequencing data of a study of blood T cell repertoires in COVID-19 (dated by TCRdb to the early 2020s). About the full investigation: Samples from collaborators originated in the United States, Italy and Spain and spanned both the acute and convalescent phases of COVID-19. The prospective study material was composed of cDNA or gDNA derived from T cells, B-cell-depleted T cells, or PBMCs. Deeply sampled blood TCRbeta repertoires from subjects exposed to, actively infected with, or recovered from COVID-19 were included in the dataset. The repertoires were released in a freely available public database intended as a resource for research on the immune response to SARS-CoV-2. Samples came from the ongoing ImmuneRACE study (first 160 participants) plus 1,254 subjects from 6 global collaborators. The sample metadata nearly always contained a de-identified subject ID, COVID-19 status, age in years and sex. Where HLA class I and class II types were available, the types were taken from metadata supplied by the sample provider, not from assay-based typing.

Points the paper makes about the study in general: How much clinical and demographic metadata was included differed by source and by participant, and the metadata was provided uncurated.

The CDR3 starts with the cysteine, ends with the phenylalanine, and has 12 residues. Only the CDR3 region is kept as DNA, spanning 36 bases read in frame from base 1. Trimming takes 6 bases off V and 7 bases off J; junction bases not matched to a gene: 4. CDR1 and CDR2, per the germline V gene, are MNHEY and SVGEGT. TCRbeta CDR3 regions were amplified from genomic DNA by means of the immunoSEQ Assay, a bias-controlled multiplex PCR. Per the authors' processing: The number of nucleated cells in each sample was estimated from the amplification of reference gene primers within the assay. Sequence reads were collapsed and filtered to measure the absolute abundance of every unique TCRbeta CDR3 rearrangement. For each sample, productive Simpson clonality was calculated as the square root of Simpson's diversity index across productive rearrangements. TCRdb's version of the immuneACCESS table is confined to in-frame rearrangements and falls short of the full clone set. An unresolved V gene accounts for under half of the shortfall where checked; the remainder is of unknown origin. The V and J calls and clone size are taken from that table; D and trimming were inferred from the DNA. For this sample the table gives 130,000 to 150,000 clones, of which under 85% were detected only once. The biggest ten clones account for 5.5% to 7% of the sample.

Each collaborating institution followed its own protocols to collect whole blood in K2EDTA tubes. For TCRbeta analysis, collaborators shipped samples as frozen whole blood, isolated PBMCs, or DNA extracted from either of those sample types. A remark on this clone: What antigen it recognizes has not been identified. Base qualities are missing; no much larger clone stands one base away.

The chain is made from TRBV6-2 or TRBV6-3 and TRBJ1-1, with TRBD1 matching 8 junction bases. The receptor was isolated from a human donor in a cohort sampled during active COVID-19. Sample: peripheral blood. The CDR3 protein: CASSGQGNEAFF. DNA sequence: TGTGCCAGCAGCGGACAGGGAAATGAAGCTTTCTTT.